This T cell receptor beta chain originates from a study of T cells in localized non-small cell lung cancer. Whole-study findings and limits: Uninvolved adjacent lung showed the highest T cell clonality, exceeding tumor. The study detected a median roughly 57 of the top 100 tumor clones in adjacent lung. Patients showing higher blood T cell density tended to see longer overall survival.

This CDR3 region has 15 residues. Deletions cut 0 bases from V and 4 bases from J, with 8 bases between. Germline values: CDR1 SGHKS, CDR2 YYEKEE (reference sequence). The data were produced by immunoSEQ multiplex PCR, yet TCRdb's version contains in-frame clones alone and is incomplete. The data contain 20,000 to 25,000 clones, roughly 89% of them seen just once; the ten biggest clones take up roughly 15%. Worth noting for this clone: The antigen remains undetermined.

This sequence was found in a male donor older than 55 with stage I lung adenocarcinoma. The sample in question was peripheral blood, obtained before any cancer treatment. V usage is TRBV5-5 and J usage is TRBJ2-6, with D hard to call. The CDR3 sequence: CASSLVSAGANVLTF. The DNA of the CDR3 is TGTGCCAGCAGCTTGGTTTCGGCCGGGGCCAACGTCCTGACTTTC.